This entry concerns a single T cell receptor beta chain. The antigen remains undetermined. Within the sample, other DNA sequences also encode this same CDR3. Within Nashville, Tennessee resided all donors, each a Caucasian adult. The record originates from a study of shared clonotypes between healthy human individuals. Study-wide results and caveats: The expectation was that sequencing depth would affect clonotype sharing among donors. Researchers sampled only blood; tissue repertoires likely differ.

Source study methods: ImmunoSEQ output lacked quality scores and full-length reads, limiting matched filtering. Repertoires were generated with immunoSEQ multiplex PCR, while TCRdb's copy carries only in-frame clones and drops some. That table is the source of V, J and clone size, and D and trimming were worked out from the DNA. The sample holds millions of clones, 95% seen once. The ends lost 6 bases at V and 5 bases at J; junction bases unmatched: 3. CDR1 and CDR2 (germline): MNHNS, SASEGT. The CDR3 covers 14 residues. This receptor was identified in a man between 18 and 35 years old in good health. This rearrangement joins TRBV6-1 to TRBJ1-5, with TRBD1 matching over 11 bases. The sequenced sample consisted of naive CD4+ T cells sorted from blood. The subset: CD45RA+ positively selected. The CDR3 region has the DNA TGTGCCAGCAGACCGGGACAGGGGGATCAGCCCCAGCATTTT. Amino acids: CASRPGQGDQPQHF.